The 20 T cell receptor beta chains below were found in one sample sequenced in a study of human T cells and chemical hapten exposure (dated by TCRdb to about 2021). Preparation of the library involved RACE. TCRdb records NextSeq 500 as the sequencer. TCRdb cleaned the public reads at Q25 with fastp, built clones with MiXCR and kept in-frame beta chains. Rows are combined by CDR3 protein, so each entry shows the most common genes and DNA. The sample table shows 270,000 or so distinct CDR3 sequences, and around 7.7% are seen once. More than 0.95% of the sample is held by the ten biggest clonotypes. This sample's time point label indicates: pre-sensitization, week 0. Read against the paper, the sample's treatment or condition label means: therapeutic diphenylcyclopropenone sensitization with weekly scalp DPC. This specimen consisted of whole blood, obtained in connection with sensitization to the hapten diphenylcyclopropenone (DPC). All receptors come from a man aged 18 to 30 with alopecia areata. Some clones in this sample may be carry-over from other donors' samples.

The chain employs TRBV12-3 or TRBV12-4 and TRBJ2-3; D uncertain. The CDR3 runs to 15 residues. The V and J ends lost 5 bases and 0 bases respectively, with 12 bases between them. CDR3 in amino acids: CASSAIPTSTDTQYF. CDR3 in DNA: TGTGCCAGCAGTGCTATCCCGACTAGCACAGATACGCAGTATTTT.

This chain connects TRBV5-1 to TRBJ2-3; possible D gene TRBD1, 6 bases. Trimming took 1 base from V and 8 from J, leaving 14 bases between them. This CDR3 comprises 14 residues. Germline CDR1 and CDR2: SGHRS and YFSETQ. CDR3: CASSLSQGSGTQYF. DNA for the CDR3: TGCGCCAGCAGCTTGAGTCAGGGGAGCGGTACGCAGTATTTT. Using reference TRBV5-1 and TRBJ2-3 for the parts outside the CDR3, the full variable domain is KAGVTQTPRYLIKTRGQQVTLSCSPISGHRSVSWYQQTPGQGLQFLFEYFSETQRNKGNFPGRFSGRQFSNSRSEMNVSTLELGDSALYLCASSLSQGSGTQYFGPGTRLTVL.

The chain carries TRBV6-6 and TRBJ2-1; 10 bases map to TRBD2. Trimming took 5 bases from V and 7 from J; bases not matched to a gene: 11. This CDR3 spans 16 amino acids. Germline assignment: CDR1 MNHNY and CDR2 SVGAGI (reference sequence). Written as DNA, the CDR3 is TGTGCCAGCAGTCCCAGCGGGGGGGCTTATTTGAATGAGCAGTTCTTC. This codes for CASSPSGGAYLNEQFF.

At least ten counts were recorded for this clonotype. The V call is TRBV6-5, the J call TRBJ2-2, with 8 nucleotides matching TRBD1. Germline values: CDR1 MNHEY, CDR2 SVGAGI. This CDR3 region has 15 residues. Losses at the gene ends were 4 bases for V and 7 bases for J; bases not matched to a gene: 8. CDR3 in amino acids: CASSWATGEDGELFF. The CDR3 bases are TGTGCCAGCAGTTGGGCGACAGGGGAGGACGGGGAGCTGTTTTTT.

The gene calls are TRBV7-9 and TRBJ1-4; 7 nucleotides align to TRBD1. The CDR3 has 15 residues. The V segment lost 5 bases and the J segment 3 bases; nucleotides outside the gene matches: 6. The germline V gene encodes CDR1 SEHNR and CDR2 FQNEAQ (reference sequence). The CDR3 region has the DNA TGTGCCAGCAGCCAAGGACAGGCCCCTAATGAAAAACTGTTTTTT. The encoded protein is CASSQGQAPNEKLFF.

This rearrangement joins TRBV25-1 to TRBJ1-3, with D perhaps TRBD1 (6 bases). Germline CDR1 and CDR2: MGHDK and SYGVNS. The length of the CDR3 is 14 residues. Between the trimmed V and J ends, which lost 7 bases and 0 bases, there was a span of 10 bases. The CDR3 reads CASKEGGSGNTIYF. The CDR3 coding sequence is TGTGCCAGCAAAGAGGGGGGCTCTGGAAACACCATATATTTT.

The DNA for the CDR3 is TGTGCCAGCAGCCAAGATGCGGGTACGCAGTATTTT. Its protein is CASSQDAGTQYF. The chain couples TRBV14 to TRBJ2-3; D perhaps matches TRBD2 (5 bases). Germline V lookup: CDR1 SGHDN, CDR2 FVKESK. CDR3 length: 12 amino acids. V was trimmed by 0 bases and J by 8 bases, leaving 6 bases between them.

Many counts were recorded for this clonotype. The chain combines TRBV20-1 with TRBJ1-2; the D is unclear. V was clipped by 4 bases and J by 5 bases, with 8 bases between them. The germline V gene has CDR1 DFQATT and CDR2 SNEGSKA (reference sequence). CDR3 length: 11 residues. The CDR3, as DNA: TGCAGTGCTAAACTAGGGTATGGCTACACCTTC. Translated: CSAKLGYGYTF.

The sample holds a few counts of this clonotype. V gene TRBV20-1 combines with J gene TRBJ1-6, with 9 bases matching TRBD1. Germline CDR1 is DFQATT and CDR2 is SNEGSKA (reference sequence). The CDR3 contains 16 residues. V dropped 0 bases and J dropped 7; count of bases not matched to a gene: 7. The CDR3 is CSARDRGGQGNSPLHF. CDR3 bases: TGCAGTGCTAGAGATCGCGGGGGACAGGGAAATTCACCCCTCCACTTT.

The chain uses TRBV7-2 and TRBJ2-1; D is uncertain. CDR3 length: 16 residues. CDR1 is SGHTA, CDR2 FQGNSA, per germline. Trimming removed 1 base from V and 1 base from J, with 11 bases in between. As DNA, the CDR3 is TGTGCCAGCAGCTTAGTATTGGCCGGATCCTACAATGAGCAGTTCTTC. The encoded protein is CASSLVLAGSYNEQFF.

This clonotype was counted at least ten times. The CDR3 protein is CASSSRDRVPSPLHF. The CDR3 DNA sequence: TGTGCCAGCAGTTCCCGGGACAGGGTCCCTTCACCCCTCCACTTT. The V call is TRBV27, the J call TRBJ1-6; 9 nucleotides align to TRBD1. V lost 4 bases, J lost 9 bases, and 7 bases stayed unmatched. The CDR3 is 15 residues long. Per germline, CDR1 MNHEY and CDR2 SMNVEV (reference sequence).

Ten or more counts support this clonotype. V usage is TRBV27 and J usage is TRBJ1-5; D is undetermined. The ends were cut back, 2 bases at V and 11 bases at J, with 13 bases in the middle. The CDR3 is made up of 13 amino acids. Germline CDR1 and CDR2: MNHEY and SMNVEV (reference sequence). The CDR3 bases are TGTGCCAGCAGTTTAGAGAGGGATCAAACCCAGCATTTT. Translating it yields CASSLERDQTQHF.

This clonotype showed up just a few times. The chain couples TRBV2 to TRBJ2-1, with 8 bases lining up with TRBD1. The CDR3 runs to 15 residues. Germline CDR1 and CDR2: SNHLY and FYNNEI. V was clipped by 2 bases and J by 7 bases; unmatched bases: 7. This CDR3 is CASSEWGRGRNEQFF. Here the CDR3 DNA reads TGTGCCAGCAGTGAATGGGGCAGGGGGCGTAATGAGCAGTTCTTC.

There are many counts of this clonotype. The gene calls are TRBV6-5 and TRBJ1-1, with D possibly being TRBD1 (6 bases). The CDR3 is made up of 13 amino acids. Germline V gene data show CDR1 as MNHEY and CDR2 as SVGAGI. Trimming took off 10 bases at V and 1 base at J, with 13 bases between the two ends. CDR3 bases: TGTGCCACCACCGGGGGCTCGAACACTGAAGCTTTCTTT. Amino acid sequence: CATTGGSNTEAFF.

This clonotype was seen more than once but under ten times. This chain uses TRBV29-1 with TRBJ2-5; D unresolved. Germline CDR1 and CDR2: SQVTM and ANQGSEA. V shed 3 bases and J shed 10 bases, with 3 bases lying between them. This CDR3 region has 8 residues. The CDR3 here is CSVDVQYF. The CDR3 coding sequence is TGCAGCGTTGATGTCCAGTACTTC.

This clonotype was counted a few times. The CDR3 reads CASTHLTGGTYGYTF. The CDR3 DNA reads as TGTGCCAGCACCCACCTGACAGGGGGGACCTATGGCTACACCTTC. This chain connects TRBV12-3 or TRBV12-4 to TRBJ1-2; TRBD1 agrees at 9 bases. V shed 7 bases, J shed 4 bases, and the junction held 10 bases outside the gene matches. The CDR3 loop spans 15 amino acids.

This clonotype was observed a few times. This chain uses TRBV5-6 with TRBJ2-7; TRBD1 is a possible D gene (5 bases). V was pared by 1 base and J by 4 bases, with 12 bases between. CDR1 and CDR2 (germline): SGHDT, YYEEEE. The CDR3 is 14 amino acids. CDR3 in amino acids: CASSLQDMRYEQYV. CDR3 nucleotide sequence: TGTGCCAGCAGCTTGCAGGACATGAGATACGAGCAGTACGTC.

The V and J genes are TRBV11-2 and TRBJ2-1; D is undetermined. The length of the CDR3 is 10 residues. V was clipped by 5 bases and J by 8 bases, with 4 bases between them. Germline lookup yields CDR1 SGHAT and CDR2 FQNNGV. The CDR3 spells CASSQDEQFF. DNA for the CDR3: TGTGCCAGCAGCCAGGATGAGCAGTTCTTC.

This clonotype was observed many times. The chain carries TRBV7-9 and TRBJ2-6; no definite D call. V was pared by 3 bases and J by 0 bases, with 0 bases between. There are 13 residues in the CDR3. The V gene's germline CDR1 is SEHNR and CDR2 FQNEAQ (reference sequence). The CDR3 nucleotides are TGTGCCAGCAGCTTCTCTGGGGCCAACGTCCTGACTTTC. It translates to CASSFSGANVLTF.

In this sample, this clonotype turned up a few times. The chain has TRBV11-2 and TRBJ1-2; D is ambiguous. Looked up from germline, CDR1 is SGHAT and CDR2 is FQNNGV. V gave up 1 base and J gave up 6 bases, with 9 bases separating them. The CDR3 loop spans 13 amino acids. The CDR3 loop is CASSLVSGDGYTF. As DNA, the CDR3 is TGTGCCAGCAGCTTAGTGTCCGGGGATGGCTACACCTTC.